This passage covers 4 T cell receptor beta chains from one sample sequenced in a study of T cells in Graves' hyperthyroidism and ophthalmopathy. Researchers took RNA transcripts and amplified the TCR beta CDR3 regions from them. With the HTBI primer set, the TCR CDR3 went through a first round of RT-PCR. Each CDR3 protein gets one entry after TCRdb re-called the multiplex PCR reads with MiXCR. Of nearly 600,000 distinct CDR3 sequences listed, approximately 13% are singletons. Sequencing was done on a sample of blood. These TCRs come from a woman between 25 and 40 years old with Graves' hyperthyroidism that later progressed to Graves' ophthalmopathy.

The chain links TRBV6-2 or TRBV6-3 to TRBJ1-1; D perhaps matches TRBD1 (6 bases). V was shortened by 8 bases and J by 3 bases, with 16 bases between the two germline ends. The CDR3 is made up of 14 amino acids. CDR1 and CDR2 (germline): MNHEY, SVGEGT. The chain's CDR3 is CASGLSGGYTEAFF. CDR3 in DNA: TGTGCCAGCGGCCTCAGTGGGGGCTACACTGAAGCTTTCTTT.

In this sample, this clonotype turned up a few times. This rearrangement joins TRBV7-2 to TRBJ1-1; D gene unclear. The V gene lost 0 bases and the J gene lost 4 bases, with 6 bases spanning the gap. This CDR3 has 13 residues. Germline values: CDR1 SGHTA, CDR2 FQGNSA. The CDR3: CASSLASTTEAFF. For the CDR3, the DNA is TGTGCCAGCAGCTTAGCCTCGACCACTGAAGCTTTCTTT.

This chain connects TRBV25-1 to TRBJ2-1; TRBD2 matches 9 bases. V lost 3 bases, J lost 4 bases, and 10 bases stayed unmatched. CDR3 size: 17 residues. Per the germline V gene, CDR1 is MGHDK and CDR2 is SYGVNS. CDR3 amino acids: CASSDPGASGAYNEQFF. The DNA of the CDR3 is TGTGCCAGCAGTGACCCTGGGGCTAGCGGGGCGTACAATGAGCAGTTCTTC. Full variable domain (missing parts from reference TRBV25-1 and TRBJ2-1): EADIYQTPRYLVIGTGKKITLECSQTMGHDKMYWYQQDPGMELHLIHYSYGVNSTEKGDLSSESTVSRIRTEHFPLTLESARPSHTSQYLCASSDPGASGAYNEQFFGPGTRLTVL.

This chain joins TRBV7-9 and TRBJ1-4; no definite D call. The CDR3 extends over 16 amino acids. Germline V gene lookup returns CDR1 SEHNR and CDR2 FQNEAQ (reference sequence). The germline V and J ends were trimmed by 7 bases and 1 base, with 16 bases remaining between them. The CDR3 DNA reads TGTGCCAGCAACCTAGCGGAAACATTAACTAATGAAAAACTGTTTTTT. Its translation: CASNLAETLTNEKLFF. Full variable domain (rest looked up from reference TRBV7-9 and TRBJ1-4): DTGVSQNPRHKITKRGQNVTFRCDPISEHNRLYWYRQTLGQGPEFLTYFQNEAQLEKSRLLSDRFSAERPKGSFSTLEIQRTEQGDSAMYLCASNLAETLTNEKLFFGSGTQLSVL.